This TCR beta chain is from a study of cytomegalovirus exposure and HLA in healthy donors (dated by TCRdb to the late 2010s). In the study overall: An earlier analysis of approximately 640 of the donors reported 250 to 300 Gb of sequence data and 117 million unique TCR beta sequences from 190 million or so T cells. An early release that covered more than 550 HLA-typed donors contained around 330 gigabases of sequencing data and tens of millions of unique TCR sequences. The genetic ancestry cluster associated with self-reported Caucasian donors included about 84% of the roughly 390 genotyped donors. The study aimed to test whether signatures of past pathogen exposure could be identified by cataloging public T cell receptors. The study profiled the T cell repertoires of approximately 700 subjects by immunosequencing and related them to cytomegalovirus serostatus. Besides the first cohort of roughly 640 subjects, a separate validation cohort made up of over 95 different subjects was used. High-throughput TCR immunosequencing, statistical association of individual TCRs with disease status, and machine learning were combined to predict cytomegalovirus infection status. To study patterns of TCR occurrence, a later analysis re-analyzed previously published TCR beta repertoires from 500 to 850 donors and added high-resolution HLA genotyping. In the later analysis, no new phenotypic data were used to find candidate immune exposures; instead, reliance was placed on TCR beta sequences and their occurrence across donors. To decide whether each TCR beta V gene segment behaved as functional or pseudogenic, an earlier analysis of some 600 of the donors relied on high-throughput TCR beta sequencing. Donor age, sex, ethnicity and CMV serostatus were compiled together with the repertoire data. A later genetic analysis took genome-wide SNP genotypes for about 60% of the roughly 670 donors and used that subset as a discovery cohort. Every repertoire in the discovery cohort had been generated on one and the same sequencing platform. HLA typing covered class I and class II loci at four-digit resolution. Typing coverage differed by locus: A, B, C, DRB1 and DQB1 were typed in roughly 620-630 donors, DQA1 in 500 to 550, DPA1 in 606, and DPB1 in 400 to 490. Several DR-DQ haplotypes were handled as single units for association and clustering because linkage in the cohort was strong. On average, 235,054 unique TCR beta nucleotide sequences were sequenced per donor among more than 350 genotyped donors of the cohort, with roughly 18% of those sequences being non-productive. Results the study describes overall, beyond this receptor: The study gave a list of under 200 TCR beta chains associated with cytomegalovirus. According to a later analysis, parvovirus B19, influenza, CMV and Epstein-Barr virus appeared linked to several top co-occurrence clusters. Roughly uniform sequencing depth across donors was assumed in presence/absence analyses, although this assumption may not hold. Most CMV-associated TCR beta chains appeared to be HLA-restricted in a later analysis, and the HLA associations seemed to be driven largely by CMV exposure. Compared with the roughly 600-donor mean, donors in an Asian-associated ancestry cluster had fewer N-insertions in productive TCRs, according to a later genetic analysis. Correlated functional status among segregating V segments might be attributable to linkage disequilibrium, but an unknown experimental factor could not be ruled out. Because HLA typing was missing for some donors at each locus, association tests included only the typed subset. For the cohort, immune exposure information was limited to CMV serostatus. A later analysis found that TCR association rates varied across HLA loci, with DRB1 alleles showing the most associated TCRs and HLA-C alleles the fewest. This cohort had only TCR beta chains sequenced, and the lack of alpha or paired-chain data limited which features could be detected. According to the authors, the approach could potentially be generalized to other disease states and immunological phenotypes. In an earlier analysis of approximately 590 of the donors, most TCR beta V segments appeared in productive rearrangements about 87% or about 30% of the time, broadly matching IMGT annotations. When HLA alleles, especially DR and DQ, strongly co-occurred, TCR associations were difficult to assign to individual alleles. Most TCR sequences were observed very rarely across donors, whereas some public TCRs were present in many individuals. The 87-base-pair reads could not distinguish some IMGT-functional V segments, including TRBV6-2 and TRBV6-3, so those segments were excluded. The classifier was reported to diagnose cytomegalovirus status with high specificity and sensitivity in both the original cohort and the validation cohort. Three of the identified cytomegalovirus-associated TCR beta chains were confirmed in vitro to be specific for cytomegalovirus antigens. Because counts were too low, fewer than 20 rarely observed V segments, including chromosome 9 orphons, were excluded from the earlier analysis of 500 to 700 of the donors. A further reported finding was that TCR beta sequences accurately predicted the HLA-A and HLA-B alleles for most subjects in the first cohort. Compared with equally common non-associated chains, HLA-associated TCR beta chains in a later analysis were more clonally expanded and had lower generation probabilities. At a false discovery rate of 0.05, a later analysis linked about 16,000 TCR beta sequences to specific HLA alleles. The sequencing pipeline was judged likely to have produced a cluster of highly shared sequence variants as a technical artifact. V-gene and J-gene trimming of TCR beta chains was associated with a missense DCLRE1C variant in a later genetic analysis, and the association was replicated in an independent cohort.

This clone was observed a handful of times. The target of this receptor is not known. No base qualities exist here, and no much larger clone lies one base off it. The library was produced with the immunoSEQ multiplex PCR assay. For the multiplex PCR, a mixture combining 60 forward primers for TCR Vbeta segments and 13 reverse primers for TCR Jbeta segments was used. Amplification of the CDR3 region of rearranged TCR beta genes was performed with a multiplex PCR assay on genomic DNA. The Illumina HiSeq System was used to sequence the amplified TCR beta libraries as 87-base-pair reads. The paper's data handling went like this. A later analysis tallied around 80 million unique TCR beta chains across the 660 or so repertoires, and around 9.9 million of those chains were shared by two or more donors. A nearest-neighbor algorithm error-corrected the raw reads and collapsed the reads into unique sequences, merging closely related sequences to remove PCR and sequencing errors. CDR3 sequences were aligned to IMGT reference sequences to assign V, D and J gene segments. For a sequence to be retained, a match of at least six nucleotides was required to both a V gene segment and a J gene segment. Rearrangements were classified as productive when the CDR3 lacked stop codons and remained in frame with V and J, and all other rearrangements were classified as non-productive. Following IMGT convention, CDR3 was defined as the stretch from the second conserved V-encoded cysteine up to the conserved J-encoded phenylalanine. The earlier analysis of about 530 of the donors excluded any sequence lacking an unambiguous match to a single V gene segment. An earlier analysis of 587 of the donors called V segments functional above 56.7% productive rearrangements and segregating when the between-donor standard deviation exceeded 5%. A statistical classification framework was built to diagnose cytomegalovirus status from the catalog of TCR beta chain sequences. In a later analysis, TCR nucleotide sequences were compared against IMGT/GENE-DB human TR gene sequences so that V and J genes could be assigned. Using the TCRdist pipeline, a later analysis assigned CDR3 sequences along with most-parsimonious VDJ recombination scenarios. In a later analysis, every TCR beta chain was defined by the combination of its CDR3 amino acid sequence and its V-gene family, and reads without a unique V-gene family were dropped. In a later analysis, fewer than 650 highly shared, low-generation-probability nucleotide sequences were removed to address suspected cross-contamination and a sequencing artifact. In a later analysis, a clonal expansion index was calculated for each public chain from normalized within-repertoire ranks of inferred template counts. In a later analysis, generation probabilities were computed using a VDJ recombination model fitted to out-of-frame rearrangements, and the results were checked against IGoR. A later analysis scored TCR-TCR, TCR-HLA and TCR-CMV co-occurrence with hypergeometric tests, applying a repertoire-size bias correction to TCR pairs. False discovery rates were estimated in a later analysis by permuting HLA or CMV assignments 20 times. A later analysis grouped co-occurring TCRs with DBSCAN, adding TCRdist sequence similarity when clustering within HLA-allele-positive subsets. For co-occurrence clustering, repertoires with fewer than 30,000 or more than 120,000 public chains were excluded, along with five or six repertoires with anomalous nucleotide sharing. Entries here come from immuneACCESS through TCRdb and include only in-frame sequences with V and J called. Some clones fail to appear in such tables; in the studies checked, an unresolved V gene covers under half of the shortfall, and the cause of the remainder is unknown. The DNA was the basis for D and trimming; V, J and clone size are from that table. The sample yields 55,000 to 70,000 clones; 80% were counted once. Of the sample, 3% to 4.5% falls within the top ten clones.

The V and J ends are trimmed by 0 bases and 2 bases, leaving 7 bases between them. Taken from cysteine to phenylalanine, the CDR3 has 14 residues. Solely the CDR3 DNA is kept, with 42 bases framed from the first base. The germline V gene sets CDR1 to SGHTA and CDR2 to FQGNSA. The cohort consisted of approximately 670 healthy bone marrow donors. At the time of sampling, all cohort members were nominally healthy, though unrecorded immune exposures were likely present. The donor was CMV seronegative and was included in the group of a few hundred seronegative cohort members. A peripheral blood sample was provided by each donor, and peripheral blood mononuclear cells were used for TCR beta sequencing. The Qiagen DNeasy Blood Extraction Kit was used to extract genomic DNA from the blood cell samples.

The clonotype comes from a woman between 40 and 50 years old in good health and CMV-seronegative. The chain couples TRBV7-2 to TRBJ1-1; TRBD1 is a possible D gene, resting on 6 matching bases. Sequencing input: PBMCs. CDR3 region: CASSLAGHNTEAFF. The DNA reads TGTGCCAGCAGCTTAGCGGGACATAACACTGAAGCTTTCTTT.